One sample yielded the 16 T cell receptor beta chains listed below, sequenced in a study of T-cell reconstitution after alpha-beta-depleted transplantation in children. As it was prepared, the TCRbeta library received unique molecular identifiers. MiXCR was run by TCRdb on the PCR reads, yielding one entry per CDR3 protein. The sample gives some 490,000 distinct CDR3 sequences, around 12% of which show up once; about 5.6% is in the top ten. Sequencing used PBMCs from the stem cell graft donor, obtained from the stem cell graft. Receptors originate from a human donor who donated a stem cell graft to a child with combined immunodeficiency.

This clonotype was detected many times. This chain links TRBV7-8 with TRBJ2-7, with TRBD2 matching 7 bases. CDR3 size: 14 residues. V shed 5 bases and J 4 bases; nucleotides not matched to a gene: 8. The germline CDR1 and CDR2 sequences are SGHVS and FQNEAQ. CDR3: CASSPPGGGYEQYF. For the CDR3, the DNA is TGTGCCAGCAGCCCCCCGGGGGGTGGATACGAGCAGTACTTC. The full variable domain, completed using reference TRBV7-8 and TRBJ2-7, is GAGVSQSPRYKVAKRGQDVALRCDPISGHVSLFWYQQALGQGPEFLTYFQNEAQLDKSGLPSDRFFAERPEGSVSTLKIQRTQQEDSAVYLCASSPPGGGYEQYFGPGTRLTVT.

This clonotype came up a few times. The gene calls are TRBV6-2 or TRBV6-3 and TRBJ2-3; the D gene could be TRBD1 or TRBD2 (6 bases each). Trimming shortened V by 5 bases and J by 0 bases, and 24 bases separated the two germline ends. This CDR3 has 19 amino acids. The germline gives CDR1 MNHEY, CDR2 SVGEGT. DNA for the CDR3: TGTGCCAGCAGTCCTTATGGGGGGCTACGAATTATTAGCACAGATACGCAGTATTTT. Protein: CASSPYGGLRIISTDTQYF.

This clonotype was recorded many times. The chain carries TRBV7-9 and TRBJ2-7; 10 nucleotides align to TRBD2. Trimming removed 4 bases from V and 0 bases from J; junction bases left unmatched: 0. The CDR3 spans 14 residues. The germline V gene has CDR1 SEHNR and CDR2 FQNEAQ (reference sequence). The CDR3 loop is CASSSSGSSYEQYF. Here the CDR3 DNA reads TGTGCCAGCAGCTCTAGCGGGAGCTCCTACGAGCAGTACTTC.

The J gene is TRBJ2-7, the V gene TRBV24-1; 7 nucleotides align to TRBD1. The CDR3 covers 15 residues. The J segment lost 2 bases and the V segment lost 3 bases, leaving 6 bases of the junction unmatched. The V gene's germline CDR1 is KGHDR and CDR2 SFDVKD. The CDR3 region has the DNA TGTGCCACCAGTGATCCGAGACAGGGCACCTACGAGCAGTACTTC. It codes for CATSDPRQGTYEQYF.

This clonotype was recorded many times. J is TRBJ2-5 and V is TRBV6-5; 11 bases are shared with TRBD2. The germline CDR1 and CDR2 sequences are MNHEY and SVGAGI. V shed 4 bases, J shed 5 bases, and the junction held 9 bases outside the gene matches. This CDR3 has 16 residues. CDR3 nucleotides: TGTGCCAGCAGTTCCCCTGCTAGCGGGAGGTGGGAGACCCAGTACTTC. Its translation is CASSSPASGRWETQYF.

This clonotype showed up just a few times. The genes are TRBV11-2 and TRBJ2-1; 8 bases are shared with TRBD2. V lost 6 bases, J lost 0 bases, and 7 bases stayed unmatched. The germline CDR1 and CDR2 sequences are SGHAT and FQNNGV. The CDR3 length is 16 residues. CDR3 sequence reads: CASSFSGSGSYNEQFF. DNA for the CDR3: TGTGCCAGCAGTTTCAGCGGGAGTGGCTCCTACAATGAGCAGTTCTTC. The full variable domain, completed using reference TRBV11-2 and TRBJ2-1, is EAGVAQSPRYKIIEKRQSVAFWCNPISGHATLYWYQQILGQGPKLLIQFQNNGVVDDSQLPKDRFSAERLKGVDSTLKIQPAKLEDSAVYLCASSFSGSGSYNEQFFGPGTRLTVL.

This clonotype was observed a few times. The chain is built from TRBV11-2 and TRBJ2-1, with D tentatively TRBD1 (6 bases). The length of the CDR3 is 16 residues. The V end was cut by 1 base, the J end by 5 bases, with 15 bases between. Germline CDR1 is SGHAT and CDR2 is FQNNGV. The CDR3 sequence is CASSLGAWGRDNEQFF. CDR3 sequence (DNA): TGTGCCAGCAGCTTAGGGGCGTGGGGGCGGGACAATGAGCAGTTCTTC.

The CDR3 sequence is CAISESGQGNTEAFF. Here the CDR3 DNA reads TGTGCCATCAGTGAGTCTGGGCAGGGTAACACTGAAGCTTTCTTT. The chain carries TRBV10-3 and TRBJ1-1, with D possibly being TRBD1 (5 bases). The germline V gene encodes CDR1 ENHRY and CDR2 SYGVKD. Trimming took 0 bases from V and 2 from J, leaving 10 bases between them. The CDR3 sequence is 15 residues long.

The chain recombines TRBV5-1 with TRBJ1-1; D is uncertain. Between the trimmed V and J ends, which lost 6 bases and 6 bases, there was a span of 18 bases. This CDR3 spans 14 amino acids. Germline assignment: CDR1 SGHRS and CDR2 YFSETQ. The CDR3 coding sequence is TGCGCCAGCACCACCGGCGCTAGGGTCGCTGAAGCTTTCTTT. Translated: CASTTGARVAEAFF.

This clonotype has ten or more counts. This chain connects TRBV5-1 to TRBJ2-5; TRBD1 agrees at 8 bases. J was trimmed by 6 bases and V by 2 bases; bases with no gene match: 9. The CDR3 is 15 residues long. Germline V lookup: CDR1 SGHRS, CDR2 YFSETQ. CDR3 bases: TGCGCCAGCAGCTTTAACTTAGACAGGGGAAAGACCCAGTACTTC. It translates to CASSFNLDRGKTQYF.

There are a few counts of this clonotype. V is TRBV20-1 and J is TRBJ2-3, with 11 bases that match TRBD2. Germline loops: CDR1 DFQATT, CDR2 SNEGSKA (reference sequence). V lost 6 bases and J lost 5; bases outside the gene matches: 10. CDR3 length equals 15 residues. The CDR3 loop reads CSATTSGSSLDTQYF. The DNA for the CDR3 is TGCAGTGCAACCACTAGCGGGAGTTCTCTAGATACGCAGTATTTT.

This clonotype has at least ten counts. V and J are TRBV12-3 or TRBV12-4 and TRBJ1-2; 11 bases are a match to TRBD1. V lost 4 bases and J lost 8; bases outside the gene matches: 6. The CDR3 consists of 14 residues. The CDR3 is CASSSGTGGYGYTF. Here the CDR3 DNA reads TGTGCCAGCAGTTCCGGGACAGGGGGTTACGGCTACACCTTC.

This clonotype showed up just a few times. The CDR3 reads CASSAADSDGNTQYF. The CDR3 nucleotides read TGTGCCAGCAGCGCAGCCGACTCCGATGGGAATACGCAGTATTTT. The V gene is TRBV7-3, the J gene TRBJ2-3; D gene unclear. The V and J ends lost 5 bases and 7 bases respectively, with 19 bases between them. Germline V gene lookup returns CDR1 SGHTA and CDR2 FQGTGA. There are 15 residues in the CDR3.

The rearrangement links TRBV5-1 to TRBJ2-6, with D possibly called TRBD1 or TRBD2 (5 bases each). V lost 0 bases, J lost 0 bases, and 13 bases lay in between. This CDR3 contains 18 residues. Germline CDR1 SGHRS, CDR2 YFSETQ. This CDR3 reads CASSLDGAVFSGANVLTF. The DNA for the CDR3 is TGCGCCAGCAGCTTGGACGGGGCTGTGTTCTCTGGGGCCAACGTCCTGACTTTC. Drawing the rest from reference TRBV5-1 and TRBJ2-6, the complete variable domain is KAGVTQTPRYLIKTRGQQVTLSCSPISGHRSVSWYQQTPGQGLQFLFEYFSETQRNKGNFPGRFSGRQFSNSRSEMNVSTLELGDSALYLCASSLDGAVFSGANVLTFGAGSRLTVL.

CDR3 residues: CASSVSIGGGTDTQYF. In DNA form, the CDR3 reads TGTGCCAGCAGCGTAAGCATTGGTGGAGGAACAGATACGCAGTATTTT. This chain links TRBV9 with TRBJ2-3; weak D call: TRBD2 (5 bases). Germline-derived CDR1 and CDR2 are SGDLS and YYNGEE. The CDR3 is made up of 16 amino acids. The V end was cut by 1 base, the J end by 3 bases, with 15 bases between.

The chain uses TRBV12-3 or TRBV12-4 and TRBJ2-3; D is unclear. V was trimmed by 6 bases and J by 6 bases, leaving 10 bases between them. The CDR3 spans 12 residues. The CDR3: CASSRLPDTQYF. The CDR3 nucleotides read TGTGCCAGCAGCCGCCTCCCGGATACGCAGTATTTT.